This T cell receptor beta chain was documented in a study of monozygotic twins with inflammatory bowel disease. This CDR3 contains 15 residues. Per germline, CDR1 SGHRS and CDR2 YFSETQ. Study-level findings and limits: IBD patients, compared with healthy twins, shared fewer clonotypes with others (especially with disease activity).

Points on this clonotype: Its antigen is currently unknown.

Reanalyzing the 5' RACE reads, TCRdb keeps one entry per CDR3 protein, without DNA. Here the sample table reports about 450,000 distinct CDR3 sequences. This chain links TRBV5-1 with TRBJ1-1; TCRdb gives TRBD1 as the D gene, but with no DNA this cannot be confirmed. Sequences were obtained from blood. This receptor was taken from a human donor with ulcerative colitis or Crohn's disease, or a healthy co-twin of an affected twin (not recorded which). The CDR3 spells CASSLQGEGYTEAFF.